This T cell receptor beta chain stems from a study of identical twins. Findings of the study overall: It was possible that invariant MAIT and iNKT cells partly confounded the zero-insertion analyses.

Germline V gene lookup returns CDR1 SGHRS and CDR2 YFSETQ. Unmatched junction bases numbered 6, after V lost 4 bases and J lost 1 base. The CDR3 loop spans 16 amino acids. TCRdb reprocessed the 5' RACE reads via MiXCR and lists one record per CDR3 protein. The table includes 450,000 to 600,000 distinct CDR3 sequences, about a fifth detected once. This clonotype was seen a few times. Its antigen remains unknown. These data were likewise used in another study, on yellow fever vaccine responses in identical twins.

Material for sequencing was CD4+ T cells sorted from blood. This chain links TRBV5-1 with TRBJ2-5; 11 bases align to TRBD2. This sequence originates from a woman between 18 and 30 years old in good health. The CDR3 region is CASSPSTSGIQETQYF. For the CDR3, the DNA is TGCGCCAGCAGCCCCTCGACTAGCGGGATCCAAGAGACCCAGTACTTC.